This T cell receptor beta chain was sequenced in a study of blood T cell repertoires in COVID-19. The wider study: T cells, B-cell-depleted T cells, or PBMCs provided the cDNA or gDNA that served as material.

This clone appeared many times. The CDR3 has 14 residues. From germline, CDR1 is MNHEY and CDR2 SVGAGI. Germline trimming cut 4 bases from V and 4 bases from J; bases unmatched to any gene: 6. Method: immunoSEQ multiplex PCR; TCRdb's copy keeps in-frame clones and lacks some. The sample holds fewer than 120,000 clones, 70% to 90% seen once. The receptor's source is a human donor in a cohort sampled during active COVID-19. Sequencing used peripheral blood. This chain joins TRBV6-5 and TRBJ2-7, with 8 bases identical to TRBD1. The CDR3 is CASSLDRGWYEQYF. As DNA, the CDR3 is TGTGCCAGCAGTTTAGACAGGGGTTGGTACGAGCAGTACTTC.